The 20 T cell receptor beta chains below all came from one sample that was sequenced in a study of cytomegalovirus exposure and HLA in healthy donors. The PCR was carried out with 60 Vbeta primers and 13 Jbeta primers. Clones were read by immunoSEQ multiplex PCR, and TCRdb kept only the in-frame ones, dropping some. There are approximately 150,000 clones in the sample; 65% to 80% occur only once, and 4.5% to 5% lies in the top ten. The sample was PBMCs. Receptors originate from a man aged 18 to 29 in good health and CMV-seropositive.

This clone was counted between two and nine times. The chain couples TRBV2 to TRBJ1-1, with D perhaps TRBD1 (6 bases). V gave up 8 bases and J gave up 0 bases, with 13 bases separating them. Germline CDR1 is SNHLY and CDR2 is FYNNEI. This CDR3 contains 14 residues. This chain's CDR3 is CASQDRTMNTEAFF. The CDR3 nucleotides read TGTGCCAGCCAGGACAGAACCATGAACACTGAAGCTTTCTTT. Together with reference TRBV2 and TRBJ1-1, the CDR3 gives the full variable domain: EPEVTQTPSHQVTQMGQEVILRCVPISNHLYFYWYRQILGQKVEFLVSFYNNEISEKSEIFDDQFSVERPDGSNFTLKIRSTKLEDSAMYFCASQDRTMNTEAFFGQGTRLTVV.

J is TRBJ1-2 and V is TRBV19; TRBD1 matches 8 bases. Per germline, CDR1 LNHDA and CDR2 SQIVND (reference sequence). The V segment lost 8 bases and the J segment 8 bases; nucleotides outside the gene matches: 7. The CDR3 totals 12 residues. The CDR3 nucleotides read TGTGCCAGTGCGGACAGGGTAATAGGCTACACCTTC. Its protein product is CASADRVIGYTF.

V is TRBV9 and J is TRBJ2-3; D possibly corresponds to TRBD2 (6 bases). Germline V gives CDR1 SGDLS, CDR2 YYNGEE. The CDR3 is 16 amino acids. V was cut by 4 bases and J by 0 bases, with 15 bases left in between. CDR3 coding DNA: TGTGCCAGCAGCCCCAGGGACTGGACAAGCACAGATACGCAGTATTTT. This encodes CASSPRDWTSTDTQYF.

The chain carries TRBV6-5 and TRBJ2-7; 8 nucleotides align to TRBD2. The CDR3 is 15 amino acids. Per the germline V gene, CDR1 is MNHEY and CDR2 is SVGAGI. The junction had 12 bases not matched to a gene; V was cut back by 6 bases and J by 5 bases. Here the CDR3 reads CASSPRPGLVHEQYV. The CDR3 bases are TGTGCCAGCAGCCCTAGACCGGGACTAGTCCACGAGCAGTACGTC.

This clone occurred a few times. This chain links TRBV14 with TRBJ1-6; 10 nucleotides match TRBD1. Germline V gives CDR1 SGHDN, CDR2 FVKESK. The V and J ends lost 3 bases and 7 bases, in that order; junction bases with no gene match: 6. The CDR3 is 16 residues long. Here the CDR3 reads CASSHRQGARNSPLHF. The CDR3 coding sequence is TGTGCCAGCAGCCACAGACAGGGGGCTCGGAATTCACCCCTCCACTTT.

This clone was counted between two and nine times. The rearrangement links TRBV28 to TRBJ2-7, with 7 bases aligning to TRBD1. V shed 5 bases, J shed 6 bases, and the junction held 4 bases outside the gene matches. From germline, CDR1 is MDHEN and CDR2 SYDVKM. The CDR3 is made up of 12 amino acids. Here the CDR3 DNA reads TGTGCCAGCAGTCCCACAGGGGCCGAGCAGTACGTC. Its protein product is CASSPTGAEQYV.

CDR3 coding DNA: TGTGCCAGCAGTGAATTATATTTCTCCTATAATTCACCCCTCCACTTT. This codes for CASSELYFSYNSPLHF. V is TRBV2 and J is TRBJ1-6; D is unclear. CDR1 is SNHLY, CDR2 FYNNEI, per germline. The V end was cut by 2 bases, the J end by 0 bases, with 8 bases between. This CDR3 contains 16 residues.

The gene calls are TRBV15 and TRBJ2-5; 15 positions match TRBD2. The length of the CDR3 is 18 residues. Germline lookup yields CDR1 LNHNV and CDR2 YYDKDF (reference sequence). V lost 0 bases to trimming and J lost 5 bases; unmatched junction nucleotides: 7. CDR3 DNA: TGTGCCACCAGCAGAGATAGGACTAGCGGGAGGGTGGGGGAGACCCAGTACTTC. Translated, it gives CATSRDRTSGRVGETQYF.

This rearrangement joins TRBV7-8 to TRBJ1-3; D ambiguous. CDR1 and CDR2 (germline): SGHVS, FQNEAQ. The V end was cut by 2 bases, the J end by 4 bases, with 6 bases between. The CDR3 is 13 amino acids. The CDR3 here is CASSLIEGNTIYF. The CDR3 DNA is TGTGCCAGCAGCTTAATCGAGGGAAACACCATATATTTT.

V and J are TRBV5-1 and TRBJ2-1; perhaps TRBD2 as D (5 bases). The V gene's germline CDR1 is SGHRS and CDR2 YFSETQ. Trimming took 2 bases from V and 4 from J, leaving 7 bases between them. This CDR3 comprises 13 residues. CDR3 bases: TGCGCCAGCAGCTTTAGCGAGTACAATGAGCAGTTCTTC. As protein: CASSFSEYNEQFF. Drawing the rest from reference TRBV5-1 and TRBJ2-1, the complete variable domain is KAGVTQTPRYLIKTRGQQVTLSCSPISGHRSVSWYQQTPGQGLQFLFEYFSETQRNKGNFPGRFSGRQFSNSRSEMNVSTLELGDSALYLCASSFSEYNEQFFGPGTRLTVL.

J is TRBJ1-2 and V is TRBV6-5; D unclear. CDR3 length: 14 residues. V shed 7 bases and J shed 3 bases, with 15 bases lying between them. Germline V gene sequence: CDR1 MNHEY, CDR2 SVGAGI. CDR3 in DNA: TGTGCCAGCACCCACCCGGGGTACGACTATGGCTACACCTTC. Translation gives CASTHPGYDYGYTF.

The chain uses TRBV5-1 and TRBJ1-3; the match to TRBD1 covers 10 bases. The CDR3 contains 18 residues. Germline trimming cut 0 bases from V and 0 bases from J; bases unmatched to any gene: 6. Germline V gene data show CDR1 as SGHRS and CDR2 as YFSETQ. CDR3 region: CASSLAPGQGSSGNTIYF. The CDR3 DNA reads TGCGCCAGCAGCTTGGCCCCGGGACAGGGGAGCTCTGGAAACACCATATATTTT.

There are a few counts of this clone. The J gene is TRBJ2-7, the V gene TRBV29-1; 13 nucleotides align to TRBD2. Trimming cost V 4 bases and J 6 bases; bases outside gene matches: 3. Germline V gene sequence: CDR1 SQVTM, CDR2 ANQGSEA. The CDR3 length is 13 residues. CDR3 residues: CSVGTSGSSEQYV. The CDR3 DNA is TGCAGCGTTGGGACTAGCGGGAGTTCCGAGCAGTACGTC.

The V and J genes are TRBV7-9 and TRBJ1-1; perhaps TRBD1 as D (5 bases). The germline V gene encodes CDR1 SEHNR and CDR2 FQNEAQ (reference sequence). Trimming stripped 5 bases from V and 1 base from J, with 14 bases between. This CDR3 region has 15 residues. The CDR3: CASSTPGGGNTEAFF. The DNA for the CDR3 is TGTGCCAGCAGCACCCCCGGGGGGGGGAACACTGAAGCTTTCTTT.

The CDR3 DNA reads as TGCGCCAGCAGCTCGCTTGGCAGGGGGGTTGATGAGACCCAGTACTTC. Its protein product is CASSSLGRGVDETQYF. This chain joins TRBV5-1 and TRBJ2-5, with TRBD1 as a possible D gene (7 bases). CDR3 size: 16 residues. Per germline, CDR1 SGHRS and CDR2 YFSETQ. The germline V and J ends were trimmed by 3 bases and 5 bases, with 20 bases remaining between them.

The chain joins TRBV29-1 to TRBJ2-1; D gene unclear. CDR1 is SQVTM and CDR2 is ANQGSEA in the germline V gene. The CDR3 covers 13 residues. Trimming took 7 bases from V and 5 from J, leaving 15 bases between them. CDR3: CSGLPALNNEQFF. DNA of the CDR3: TGCAGCGGGTTGCCCGCACTCAACAATGAGCAGTTCTTC.

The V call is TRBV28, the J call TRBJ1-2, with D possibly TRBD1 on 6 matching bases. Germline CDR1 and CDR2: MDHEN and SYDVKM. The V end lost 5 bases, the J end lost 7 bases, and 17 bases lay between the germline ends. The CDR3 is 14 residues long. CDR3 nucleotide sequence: TGTGCCAGCAGTCTCCCGGGGGGCAGGAGTGGCTACACCTTC. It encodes CASSLPGGRSGYTF.

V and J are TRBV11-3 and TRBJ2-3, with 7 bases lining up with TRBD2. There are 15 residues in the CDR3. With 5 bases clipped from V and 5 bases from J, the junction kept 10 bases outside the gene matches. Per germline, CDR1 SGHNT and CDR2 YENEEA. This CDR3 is CASSPRDYIRDTQYF. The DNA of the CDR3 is TGTGCCAGCAGCCCCCGGGACTACATTAGAGATACGCAGTATTTT.

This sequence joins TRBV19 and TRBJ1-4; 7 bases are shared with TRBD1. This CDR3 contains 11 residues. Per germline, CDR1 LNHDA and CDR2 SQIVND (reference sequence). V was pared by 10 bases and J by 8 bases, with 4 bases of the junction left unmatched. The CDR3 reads CATRQGEKLFF. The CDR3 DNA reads TGTGCCACCCGACAGGGCGAAAAACTGTTTTTT.

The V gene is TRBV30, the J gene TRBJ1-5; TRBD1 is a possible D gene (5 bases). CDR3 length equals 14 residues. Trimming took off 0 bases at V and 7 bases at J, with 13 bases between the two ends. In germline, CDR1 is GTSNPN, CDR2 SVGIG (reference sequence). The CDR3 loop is CAWSVLGREQPQHF. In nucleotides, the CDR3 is TGTGCCTGGAGTGTTTTGGGGCGGGAGCAGCCCCAGCATTTT. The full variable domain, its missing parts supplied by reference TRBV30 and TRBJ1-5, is SQTIHQWPATLVQPVGSPLSLECTVEGTSNPNLYWYRQAAGRGLQLLFYSVGIGQISSEVPQNLSASRPQDRQFILSSKKLLLSDSGFYLCAWSVLGREQPQHFGDGTRLSIL.